Below are 28 T cell receptor beta chains sequenced from a single sample in a study of blood T cells in healthy people across ages. A second PCR, run for 7 to 11 cycles, used a sample-barcoded 5' primer plus a J-beta primer mix. In TCRdb, the 5' RACE reads were re-called with MiXCR into one record per CDR3 protein. The sample lists 600,000 or so distinct CDR3 sequences; around half were seen once. The sequencing sample was made of blood. These TCRs come from a man older than 75 in good health.

The chain is built from TRBV29-1 and TRBJ2-5, with 10 bases aligning to TRBD1. The V and J ends lost 5 bases and 11 bases, in that order; junction bases with no gene match: 17. In germline, CDR1 is SQVTM, CDR2 ANQGSEA. This CDR3 spans 15 amino acids. CDR3 sequence (DNA): TGCAGCGTTCATCCGGGGACAGGGGCCGACAATGAGCAGTACTTC. Translation gives CSVHPGTGADNEQYF. Full variable domain (outside the CDR3, taken from reference TRBV29-1 and TRBJ2-5): SAVISQKPSRDICQRGTSLTIQCQVDSQVTMMFWYRQQPGQSLTLIATANQGSEATYESGFVIDKFPISRPNLTFSTLTVSNMSPEDSSIYLCSVHPGTGADNEQYFGPGTRLLVL.

J is TRBJ2-1 and V is TRBV28; 7 nucleotides line up with TRBD1. Looked up from germline, CDR1 is MDHEN and CDR2 is SYDVKM. The J segment lost 7 bases and the V segment lost 4 bases, leaving 10 bases of the junction unmatched. CDR3 length: 15 amino acids. The CDR3, as DNA: TGTGCCAGCAGTTCGATTGAGGGGGCGCAGAATGAGCAGTTCTTC. It codes for CASSSIEGAQNEQFF.

This clonotype came up a few times. This sequence joins TRBV6-2 or TRBV6-3 and TRBJ2-7; 7 nucleotides agree with TRBD1. This CDR3 is built from 13 residues. CDR1 and CDR2 from the germline V gene are MNHEY and SVGEGT. Unmatched junction bases numbered 5, after V lost 7 bases and J lost 2 bases. In DNA, the CDR3 is TGTGCCAGCACTTCGACAGGGACCTACGAGCAGTACTTC. It codes for CASTSTGTYEQYF.

This clonotype was seen only once. The genes are TRBV7-2 and TRBJ1-2; D may be TRBD1 (5 bases). This CDR3 is built from 14 residues. In germline, CDR1 is SGHTA, CDR2 FQGNSA. V shed 4 bases and J shed 0 bases, with 9 bases lying between them. The CDR3 here is CASSSGIANYGYTF. In DNA form, the CDR3 reads TGTGCCAGCAGCTCAGGGATTGCTAACTATGGCTACACCTTC. The entire variable domain, with the rest obtained from reference TRBV7-2 and TRBJ1-2, is as follows: GAGVSQSPSNKVTEKGKDVELRCDPISGHTALYWYRQSLGQGLEFLIYFQGNSAPDKSGLPSDRFSAERTGGSVSTLTIQRTQQEDSAVYLCASSSGIANYGYTFGSGTRLTVV.

The table lists this clonotype with a few counts. The chain has TRBV27 and TRBJ2-1, with 9 bases that match TRBD2. The V gene end was trimmed by 3 bases and the J gene end by 8 bases; junction bases not matched to a gene: 23. This CDR3 is 20 amino acids long. From germline, CDR1 is MNHEY and CDR2 SMNVEV (reference sequence). CDR3: CASSLPARPLGAGGPHEQFF. CDR3 DNA: TGTGCCAGCAGTTTGCCCGCGCGCCCCTTAGGAGCGGGGGGCCCCCATGAGCAGTTCTTC.

The chain uses TRBV2 and TRBJ2-7; D may match TRBD1 or TRBD2 (5 bases each). Germline loops: CDR1 SNHLY, CDR2 FYNNEI. This CDR3 region has 14 residues. V lost 7 bases and J lost 2, with 15 bases in between. In nucleotides, the CDR3 is TGTGCCAGCAACCGGGACGGACCCACCTACGAGCAGTACTTC. Its translation is CASNRDGPTYEQYF.

This clonotype was seen more than once but under ten times. The gene calls are TRBV29-1 and TRBJ2-4; 7 nucleotides match TRBD1. The DNA end favors TRBJ2-7, so the J call may be wrong. The CDR3 runs 12 residues. Germline CDR1 reads SQVTM; CDR2 reads ANQGSEA. CDR3 bases: TGCAGCGTTTACGGGACAGCCTACGAGCAGTACTTC. Encoded protein: CSVYGTAYEQYF.

The V gene is TRBV15, the J gene TRBJ1-4, with TRBD1 matching 8 bases. Trimming took 2 bases from V and 5 from J; bases not matched to a gene: 16. Germline lookup yields CDR1 LNHNV and CDR2 YYDKDF (reference sequence). CDR3 size: 19 residues. CDR3 in DNA: TGTGCCACCAGCAGATCCGGACAGGGAGTCAGCCTTCTAAATGAAAAACTGTTTTTT. Its protein product is CATSRSGQGVSLLNEKLFF. Supplemented by reference TRBV15 and TRBJ1-4, the full variable domain reads DAMVIQNPRYQVTQFGKPVTLSCSQTLNHNVMYWYQQKSSQAPKLLFHYYDKDFNNEADTPDNFQSRRPNTSFCFLDIRSPGLGDTAMYLCATSRSGQGVSLLNEKLFFGSGTQLSVL.

This sequence joins TRBV7-2 and TRBJ2-7; tentatively, D is TRBD1 (5 bases). This CDR3 has 15 residues. Germline V CDR1 and CDR2: SGHTA, FQGNSA. Trimming removed 3 bases from V and 0 bases from J, with 12 bases in between. As DNA, the CDR3 is TGTGCCAGCAGCTTCGGCAGTGGGGCCTCCTACGAGCAGTACTTC. Translating gives CASSFGSGASYEQYF.

The J gene is TRBJ2-1, the V gene TRBV5-1; 7 bases map to TRBD2. With 5 bases clipped from V and 0 bases from J, the junction kept 8 bases outside the gene matches. Germline CDR1 reads SGHRS; CDR2 reads YFSETQ. This CDR3 contains 16 residues. In nucleotides, the CDR3 is TGCGCCAGCAGGGGGGGGGGTACCAGCTCCTACAATGAGCAGTTCTTC. This sequence encodes CASRGGGTSSYNEQFF.

The chain uses TRBV7-3 and TRBJ2-1; D is perhaps TRBD2 (6 bases). Germline V gene lookup returns CDR1 SGHTA and CDR2 FQGTGA. V lost 1 base to trimming and J lost 3 bases, with 13 bases between them. The CDR3 runs to 16 residues. The CDR3 DNA reads as TGTGCCAGCAGCTTAAATGGCGGGACTTTCTACAATGAGCAGTTCTTC. As protein: CASSLNGGTFYNEQFF.

CDR3 sequence reads: CASSLGRRGGGYEQYF. The CDR3 DNA reads TGTGCCAGCAGCTTAGGCCGGCGGGGCGGGGGCTACGAGCAGTACTTC. The rearrangement links TRBV7-2 to TRBJ2-7; 7 nucleotides agree with TRBD2. With 1 base clipped from V and 3 bases from J, the junction kept 9 bases outside the gene matches. This CDR3 has 16 amino acids. Germline V lookup: CDR1 SGHTA, CDR2 FQGNSA.

The chain links TRBV4-1 to TRBJ2-3, with 10 bases that match TRBD2. This CDR3 contains 17 residues. Trimming took 3 bases from V and 0 from J; bases not matched to a gene: 6. Germline V gene sequence: CDR1 MGHRA, CDR2 YSYEKL. Here the CDR3 reads CASSQASGGASTDTQYF. CDR3 sequence (DNA): TGCGCCAGCAGCCAGGCCAGCGGGGGGGCGAGCACAGATACGCAGTATTTT.

The chain combines TRBV15 with TRBJ1-5; TRBD1 matches at 8 bases. Germline CDR1 and CDR2: LNHNV and YYDKDF (reference sequence). V shed 0 bases, J shed 2 bases, and the junction held 3 bases outside the gene matches. The CDR3 contains 16 residues. CDR3 in amino acids: CATSRDRGPGNQPQHF. The CDR3 DNA reads as TGTGCCACCAGCAGAGACAGGGGGCCCGGCAATCAGCCCCAGCATTTT. The full variable domain, completed using reference TRBV15 and TRBJ1-5, is DAMVIQNPRYQVTQFGKPVTLSCSQTLNHNVMYWYQQKSSQAPKLLFHYYDKDFNNEADTPDNFQSRRPNTSFCFLDIRSPGLGDTAMYLCATSRDRGPGNQPQHFGDGTRLSIL.

This clonotype was detected many times. V is TRBV6-6 and J is TRBJ2-7, with D possibly TRBD2 on 5 matching bases. The germline V gene has CDR1 MNHNY and CDR2 SVGAGI (reference sequence). The germline V and J ends were trimmed by 0 bases and 5 bases, with 14 bases remaining between them. The CDR3 loop spans 15 amino acids. CDR3 residues: CASSYSRLGMNEQYF. CDR3 coding DNA: TGTGCCAGCAGTTACTCCAGGCTCGGGATGAACGAGCAGTACTTC.

The chain joins TRBV20-1 to TRBJ2-1; 11 nucleotides agree with TRBD2. V was clipped by 6 bases and J by 7 bases; unmatched bases: 11. Germline loops: CDR1 DFQATT, CDR2 SNEGSKA (reference sequence). The CDR3 has 15 amino acids. The CDR3 DNA reads as TGCAGTGCACCCTCTAGCGGGAGGAGGAGGAATGAGCAGTTCTTC. Translating gives CSAPSSGRRRNEQFF.

The V call is TRBV12-3 or TRBV12-4, the J call TRBJ2-7; D might be TRBD1 (5 bases). The CDR3 has 15 amino acids. Trimming shortened V by 0 bases and J by 2 bases, and 11 bases separated the two germline ends. The CDR3, as DNA: TGTGCCAGCAGTTTAGCCCCAGGGTCCACCTACGAGCAGTACTTC. The encoded protein is CASSLAPGSTYEQYF.

This clonotype was seen a handful of times. The rearrangement joins TRBV20-1 to TRBJ1-1, with D possibly being TRBD1 (6 bases). Germline loops: CDR1 DFQATT, CDR2 SNEGSKA (reference sequence). Trimming removed 5 bases from V and 6 bases from J, with 16 bases in between. This CDR3 has 13 amino acids. The CDR3 loop reads CSAARTARAEAFF. CDR3 coding DNA: TGCAGTGCTGCCCGGACAGCGCGGGCTGAAGCTTTCTTT.

In its sample, this clonotype was seen a few times. The chain combines TRBV20-1 with TRBJ2-1, with TRBD2 matching over 8 bases. The V gene's germline CDR1 is DFQATT and CDR2 SNEGSKA (reference sequence). The CDR3 totals 14 residues. V lost 5 bases, J lost 7 bases, and 10 bases stayed unmatched. The CDR3 sequence is CSAGRAGDRNEQFF. The CDR3 bases are TGCAGTGCTGGTCGAGCGGGAGATCGTAATGAGCAGTTCTTC.

The V gene is TRBV12-3 or TRBV12-4, the J gene TRBJ2-7; no clear D. The CDR3 contains 12 residues. V dropped 2 bases and J dropped 5 bases, with 7 bases sitting between them. CDR3 in DNA: TGTGCCAGCAGTTTACTTTCGGACGAGCAGTACTTC. It is translated as CASSLLSDEQYF.

This chain links TRBV7-9 with TRBJ1-1; maybe TRBD1 (5 bases). Trimming left V 8 bases short and J 4 bases short, with 14 bases between. Germline V gives CDR1 SEHNR, CDR2 FQNEAQ (reference sequence). The CDR3 has 13 amino acids. The CDR3 is CASGPTVSTEAFF. CDR3 nucleotide sequence: TGTGCCAGCGGGCCGACAGTGTCCACTGAAGCTTTCTTT.

The V gene is TRBV3-1, the J gene TRBJ2-7; D is unclear. The germline CDR1 and CDR2 sequences are LGHDT and YNNKEL (reference sequence). Trimming took 1 base from V and 5 from J, leaving 12 bases between them. The CDR3 is 14 residues long. This chain's CDR3 is CASSQGSLPHEQYF. CDR3 in DNA: TGTGCCAGCAGCCAAGGGAGTCTACCCCACGAGCAGTACTTC.

V is TRBV9 and J is TRBJ2-3; D unclear. Germline assignment: CDR1 SGDLS and CDR2 YYNGEE. The CDR3 loop spans 13 amino acids. The V end was cut by 1 base, the J end by 3 bases, with 6 bases between. The CDR3 DNA sequence: TGTGCCAGCAGCGTACTCCATACAGATACGCAGTATTTT. It specifies CASSVLHTDTQYF.

In its sample, this clonotype was seen many times. The chain recombines TRBV29-1 with TRBJ2-7; 7 bases map to TRBD1. CDR1 is SQVTM, CDR2 ANQGSEA, per germline. The V gene end was trimmed by 5 bases and the J gene end by 2 bases; junction bases not matched to a gene: 6. The CDR3 runs 13 residues. As DNA, the CDR3 is TGCAGCGTTTCAGGGGGAAACCCCTACGAGCAGTACTTC. Amino acid sequence: CSVSGGNPYEQYF.

This clonotype appeared once. The V and J genes are TRBV12-3 or TRBV12-4 and TRBJ2-7; D is ambiguous. Between the trimmed V and J ends, which lost 1 base and 5 bases, there was a span of 9 bases. CDR3 length: 13 amino acids. The CDR3 DNA reads TGTGCCAGCAGTTTAGATCAGGCGAACGAGCAGTACTTC. Its translation is CASSLDQANEQYF.

This clonotype was observed a handful of times. A much larger clone lies a single base off, so this may be a read error. This chain connects TRBV20-1 to TRBJ2-5, with unresolved D. CDR1 DFQATT and CDR2 SNEGSKA come from the germline V gene (reference sequence). The length of the CDR3 is 11 residues. Trimming pared 0 bases from V and 5 bases from J, leaving 4 bases between. This CDR3 reads CSARDHETQYF. CDR3 DNA: TGCAGTGCTAGAGATCATGAGACCCAGTACTTC.

This clonotype has only a few counts. CDR3 region: CASSYFRTGGNYGYTF. Written as DNA, the CDR3 is TGTGCCAGCAGTTACTTCCGGACAGGGGGCAACTATGGCTACACCTTC. This chain connects TRBV6-2 or TRBV6-3 to TRBJ1-2, with TRBD1 identical over 11 bases. Germline CDR1 is MNHEY and CDR2 is SVGEGT. CDR3 size: 16 residues. The V gene end was trimmed by 1 base and the J gene end by 2 bases; junction bases not matched to a gene: 3.

V is TRBV6-2 or TRBV6-3 and J is TRBJ2-1; 12 bases line up with TRBD2. Germline loops: CDR1 MNHEY, CDR2 SVGEGT. The CDR3 runs to 15 residues. V was clipped by 4 bases and J by 8 bases; unmatched bases: 6. The CDR3 protein is CASSSLAGGPDEQFF. CDR3 coding DNA: TGTGCCAGCAGTTCTCTAGCGGGGGGGCCGGATGAGCAGTTCTTC.